This T cell receptor beta chain was captured in a study of healthy donors' naive CD4 and CD8 T cells. About the research overall: TCR alpha primers covered all functional IMGT alpha gene variants.

The CDR3 totals 12 residues. In germline, CDR1 is GTSNPN, CDR2 SVGIG (reference sequence). Between the trimmed V and J ends, which lost 5 bases and 5 bases, there was a span of 12 bases. Each TCR library used around 500 ng of total RNA and a linear amplification protocol. TCRdb itself ran the reads through MiXCR, one entry per CDR3 protein. The sample contains approximately 180,000 distinct CDR3 sequences, around 80% of which appear only once. The sequenced sample consisted of naive CD4+ and CD8+ T cells sorted from blood, pooled from several donors. The rearrangement links TRBV30 to TRBJ2-5; no definite D call. The receptor was isolated from a pool of human donors in good health; the sample pools cells from several healthy donors. The CDR3 DNA follows: TGTGCCTGGCGGTGGTCCGCCGAGACCCAGTACTTC. The encoded protein is CAWRWSAETQYF.